This TCR beta chain was recovered during a study of shared clonotypes between healthy human individuals. Overall study results and limits: Across a few donors, naive CD4 shared about 5%, naive CD8 under 4%, memory CD4 2% to 2.5%, memory CD8 around 0.36%.

CD4+ cells underwent separation, giving CD45RA+ naive and CD45RA-negative memory subsets. Comment on this clone: Its cognate antigen is unknown.

The CDR3 is made up of 12 amino acids. Germline-derived CDR1 and CDR2 are SEHNR and FQNEAQ (reference sequence). V lost 1 base, J lost 6 bases, and 6 bases lay in between. It was across several immunoSEQ plates that each subset's genomic DNA was evenly split. As processed by the authors: Filtering differed, since immunoSEQ gave only junction sequences and no quality scores. Data came from immunoSEQ multiplex PCR; TCRdb stores just in-frame clones and leaves some out. For V, J and clone size, that table is used; D and trimming come from the DNA. The sample lists over 2 million clones, 95% occurring once.

Sequenced: naive CD4+ T cells sorted from blood. Subset of the sample: CD45RA+ positively selected. The receptor comes from a man between 18 and 29 years old in good health. This chain links TRBV7-9 with TRBJ2-5, with no clear D. In DNA form, the CDR3 reads TGTGCCAGCAGCTTAGAGGAAAAGACCCAGTACTTC. Protein sequence: CASSLEEKTQYF.